Listed below are T cell receptor beta chains from one sample, sequenced in a study of blood T cell repertoires in COVID-19. Using immunoSEQ multiplex PCR, the repertoire was profiled, and TCRdb retains in-frame clones only, with some absent. The table shows under 40,000 clones, with 87% occurring only once. Sequenced sample: peripheral blood. The receptors here all came from a man aged 80 or over with active COVID-19. The CDR3 runs from the conserved cysteine through the conserved F or W.

j_gene: TRBJ2-5; v_gene: TRBV11-2; CDR3aa: CASSFGGQETQYF
j_gene: TRBJ2-7; v_gene: TRBV7-2; CDR3aa: CASSLAPGVIYEQYF
j_gene: TRBJ2-3; v_gene: TRBV5-1; CDR3aa: CASSLPRQGFSTDTQYF
j_gene: TRBJ2-3; v_gene: TRBV6-5; CDR3aa: CASSYRVTDTQYF
j_gene: TRBJ1-6; v_gene: TRBV27; CDR3aa: CASSLNNSPLHF
j_gene: TRBJ2-1; v_gene: TRBV28; CDR3aa: CASSFQLAGDEQFF
j_gene: TRBJ2-7; v_gene: TRBV7-2; CDR3aa: CASSLTGVEQYF
j_gene: TRBJ2-3; v_gene: TRBV5-1; CDR3aa: CASSLEGGFQGDTQYF
j_gene: TRBJ2-7; v_gene: TRBV6-6; CDR3aa: CASSYRTGGSGYEQYF
j_gene: TRBJ2-7; v_gene: TRBV6-5; CDR3aa: CASKGSRGYEQYF
j_gene: TRBJ2-3; v_gene: TRBV28; CDR3aa: CASSELLAGSTDTQYF
j_gene: TRBJ1-1; v_gene: TRBV19; CDR3aa: CASSTRTGRTEAFF
j_gene: TRBJ2-2; v_gene: TRBV3-1/TRBV3-2; CDR3aa: CASSLLTGRGTGELFF
j_gene: TRBJ1-3; v_gene: TRBV2; CDR3aa: CAKKASGNTIYF
j_gene: TRBJ2-1; v_gene: TRBV3-1/TRBV3-2; CDR3aa: CASSQGGLAGGPSQNEQFF
j_gene: TRBJ2-1; v_gene: TRBV13; CDR3aa: CASSPGGRSNYNEQFF
j_gene: TRBJ2-1; v_gene: TRBV18; CDR3aa: CASSPLTRGEQFF
j_gene: TRBJ2-5; v_gene: TRBV19; CDR3aa: CASSQTSGARRETQYF
j_gene: TRBJ2-1; v_gene: TRBV24-1; CDR3aa: CATSDRRTSGRNYNEQFF
j_gene: TRBJ2-2; v_gene: TRBV5-1; CDR3aa: CASRDRTTGELFF
j_gene: TRBJ2-1; v_gene: TRBV10-2; CDR3aa: CASAPGRGSYNEQFF
j_gene: TRBJ2-3; v_gene: TRBV29-1; CDR3aa: CSVEAGLAPFDTQYF
j_gene: TRBJ1-4; v_gene: TRBV28; CDR3aa: CASSTPTGGIEKLFF
j_gene: TRBJ2-7; v_gene: TRBV5-4; CDR3aa: CASSSRGGAQNEQYF
j_gene: TRBJ2-5; v_gene: TRBV4-1; CDR3aa: CASSQPRLAGGPGRETQYF
j_gene: TRBJ1-3; v_gene: TRBV29-1; CDR3aa: CSVWERGNTIYF
j_gene: TRBJ1-2; v_gene: TRBV6-2/TRBV6-3; CDR3aa: CASSYSGQGDYGYTF
j_gene: TRBJ1-2; v_gene: TRBV3-1/TRBV3-2; CDR3aa: CASSQDPAFSGSYTF
j_gene: TRBJ1-1; v_gene: TRBV18; CDR3aa: CASFPGGMNTEAFF
j_gene: TRBJ1-4; v_gene: TRBV19; CDR3aa: CASSIEGGRNEKLFF
j_gene: TRBJ2-7; v_gene: TRBV18; CDR3aa: CASSHPDRAYEQYF